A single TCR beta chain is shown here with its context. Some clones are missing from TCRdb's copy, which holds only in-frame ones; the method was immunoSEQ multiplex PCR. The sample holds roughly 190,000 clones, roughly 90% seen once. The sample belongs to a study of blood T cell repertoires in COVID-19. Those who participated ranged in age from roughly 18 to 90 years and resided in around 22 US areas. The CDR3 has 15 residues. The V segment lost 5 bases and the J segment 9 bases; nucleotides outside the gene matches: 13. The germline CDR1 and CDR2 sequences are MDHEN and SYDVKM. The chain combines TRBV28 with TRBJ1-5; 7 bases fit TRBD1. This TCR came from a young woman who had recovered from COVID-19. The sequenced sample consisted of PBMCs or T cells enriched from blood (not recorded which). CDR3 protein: CASSPRDRLWGPQHF. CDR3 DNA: TGTGCCAGCAGTCCCAGGGACAGACTCTGGGGGCCCCAGCATTTT.